These 21 T cell receptor beta chains originate from one sample sequenced in a study of cytomegalovirus exposure and HLA in healthy donors (dated by TCRdb to 2017 to 2019). Library preparation used the immunoSEQ multiplex PCR assay. For the multiplex PCR, a mixture combining 60 forward primers for TCR Vbeta segments and 13 reverse primers for TCR Jbeta segments was used. Not all clones reach the TCRdb copy of this immuneACCESS table, which keeps in-frame sequences only. Checked studies attribute under half of the gap to unresolved V genes and leave the rest unexplained. Across this sample there are 200,000 to 250,000 clones, with about 75% seen only once. Together, the top ten hold roughly 1.9% of the sample. The material sequenced was PBMCs. Receptor source: a man aged 18 to 29 in good health and CMV-seronegative.

J is TRBJ1-2 and V is TRBV27; D possibly corresponds to TRBD1 (6 bases). V dropped 6 bases and J dropped 4 bases, with 9 bases sitting between them. In germline, CDR1 is MNHEY, CDR2 SMNVEV (reference sequence). The CDR3 has 12 amino acids. This chain's CDR3 is CASRGGAYGYTF. The CDR3 DNA sequence: TGTGCCAGCAGGGGGGGGGCCTATGGCTACACCTTC.

This clone was detected only a few times. V usage is TRBV29-1 and J usage is TRBJ2-5; 10 bases align to TRBD1. CDR1 and CDR2 (germline): SQVTM, ANQGSEA. V gave up 5 bases and J gave up 5 bases; unmatched junction bases: 8. This CDR3 contains 14 residues. In DNA form, the CDR3 reads TGCAGCGTTAGCGGGACAGGGGTTAGGGAGACCCAGTACTTC. It specifies CSVSGTGVRETQYF.

The V call is TRBV7-2, the J call TRBJ2-3; 8 bases are a match to TRBD2. This CDR3 has 15 amino acids. Germline V gene lookup returns CDR1 SGHTA and CDR2 FQGNSA. Losses at the gene ends were 6 bases for V and 1 base for J; bases not matched to a gene: 6. The chain's CDR3 is CASSQREFGTDTQYF. For the CDR3, the DNA is TGTGCCAGCAGTCAGCGGGAGTTCGGCACAGATACGCAGTATTTT.

Turning to this clone: The same CDR3 arises from other DNA sequences in this sample as well. The chain couples TRBV4-1 to TRBJ1-1; D gene ambiguous. Trimming removed 0 bases at V and 5 bases at J, with 10 bases between. The germline gives CDR1 MGHRA, CDR2 YSYEKL. The CDR3 sequence is 14 residues long. CDR3 loop: CASSQEEEYTEAFF. The CDR3 nucleotides are TGCGCCAGCAGCCAAGAGGAGGAGTATACTGAAGCTTTCTTT.

The gene calls are TRBV4-1 and TRBJ2-7; 9 nucleotides agree with TRBD2. V gave up 0 bases and J gave up 3 bases; unmatched junction bases: 6. The CDR3 runs 16 residues. CDR1 is MGHRA and CDR2 is YSYEKL in the germline V gene. CDR3 in DNA: TGCGCCAGCAGCCAAGAAAGCGGGGGGTTTCTCTACGAGCAGTACTTC. It encodes CASSQESGGFLYEQYF.

V gene TRBV19 combines with J gene TRBJ2-1; maybe TRBD1 (6 bases). In germline, CDR1 is LNHDA, CDR2 SQIVND (reference sequence). This CDR3 has 14 residues. V shed 7 bases and J shed 9 bases, with 19 bases lying between them. The CDR3 DNA sequence: TGTGCCAGTAATAAATTAGTTCCCAGGGGTGAGCAGTTCTTC. This sequence encodes CASNKLVPRGEQFF.

The chain joins TRBV5-6 to TRBJ2-2, with 13 bases matching TRBD2. The CDR3 has 16 residues. The junction had 4 bases not matched to a gene; V was cut back by 4 bases and J by 4 bases. The germline gives CDR1 SGHDT, CDR2 YYEEEE. The CDR3 DNA sequence: TGTGCCAGCAGCATCGGGACTAGCGGGACCACCGGGGAGCTGTTTTTT. This translates into CASSIGTSGTTGELFF.

The chain combines TRBV5-4 with TRBJ2-7; 9 bases align to TRBD1. The CDR3 extends over 15 amino acids. CDR1 is SGHNT, CDR2 YYREEE, per germline (reference sequence). The trim removed 4 bases at V and 5 bases at J, leaving 10 bases unmatched. The CDR3 is CASSPGQGRINEQYF. The CDR3, as DNA: TGTGCCAGCAGCCCAGGACAGGGGAGGATCAACGAGCAGTACTTC.

The chain links TRBV5-1 to TRBJ2-7, with D perhaps matching TRBD2 (6 bases). CDR3 length equals 14 residues. CDR1 is SGHRS, CDR2 YFSETQ, per germline. V lost 4 bases and J lost 2, with 13 bases in between. CDR3 coding DNA: TGCGCCAGCAGCCCCCGGGACTCCCCCTACGAGCAGTACTTC. This codes for CASSPRDSPYEQYF.

The chain recombines TRBV19 with TRBJ1-2, with D tentatively TRBD1 (6 bases). Trimming removed 8 bases at V and 4 bases at J, with 23 bases between. The CDR3 runs to 16 residues. In germline, CDR1 is LNHDA, CDR2 SQIVND (reference sequence). DNA for the CDR3: TGTGCCAGTCTCCCGGCGGGGGACACGAGACTCTATGGCTACACCTTC. Protein sequence: CASLPAGDTRLYGYTF.

The chain uses TRBV7-9 and TRBJ1-5; 9 bases fit TRBD1. Germline V lookup: CDR1 SEHNR, CDR2 FQNEAQ (reference sequence). Unmatched junction bases numbered 3, after V lost 5 bases and J lost 7 bases. This CDR3 region has 13 residues. The CDR3: CASSRQGGQPQHF. CDR3 DNA sequence: TGTGCCAGCAGCCGACAGGGGGGCCAGCCCCAGCATTTT.

The chain links TRBV27 to TRBJ1-2, with D possibly being TRBD1 (5 bases). Germline CDR1 is MNHEY and CDR2 is SMNVEV (reference sequence). The CDR3 covers 14 residues. Trimming removed 6 bases from V and 1 base from J, with 12 bases in between. For the CDR3, the DNA is TGTGCCAGCAGCCCACAGGTGGGTAACTATGGCTACACCTTC. This translates into CASSPQVGNYGYTF.

CDR3 protein: CASWGTSGRDEQFF. As DNA, the CDR3 is TGCGCCAGTTGGGGGACTAGCGGGAGGGATGAGCAGTTCTTC. This chain joins TRBV10-2 and TRBJ2-1, with 16 bases identical to TRBD2. The CDR3 covers 14 residues. J was trimmed by 8 bases and V by 9 bases; bases with no gene match: 4. Germline V gene sequence: CDR1 WSHSY, CDR2 SAAADI.

The genes are TRBV28 and TRBJ1-5; D unclear. From germline, CDR1 is MDHEN and CDR2 SYDVKM. V gave up 10 bases and J gave up 0 bases, with 16 bases separating them. The CDR3 has 15 residues. The CDR3 region is CATSPPGDSNQPQHF. CDR3 nucleotide sequence: TGTGCCACCAGCCCTCCCGGGGATAGCAATCAGCCCCAGCATTTT.

This rearrangement joins TRBV4-3 to TRBJ2-7; 7 bases match TRBD1. Per germline, CDR1 LGHNA and CDR2 YSLEER. The CDR3 totals 14 residues. The ends lost 0 bases at V and 2 bases at J; junction bases unmatched: 1. The CDR3 is CASSQDRGTYEQYF. CDR3 in DNA: TGCGCCAGCAGCCAAGACAGGGGGACCTACGAGCAGTACTTC.

This clone came up a few times. The sample contains more than one DNA sequence encoding this CDR3. V is TRBV7-9 and J is TRBJ2-3, with a weak D call TRBD1 (5 bases). CDR3 size: 15 residues. Germline V CDR1 and CDR2: SEHNR, FQNEAQ (reference sequence). Trimming took 1 base from V and 0 from J, leaving 8 bases between them. CDR3 coding DNA: TGTGCCAGCAGCTTAGGTGACAGCAGCACAGATACGCAGTATTTT. Translation: CASSLGDSSTDTQYF. Together with reference TRBV7-9 and TRBJ2-3, the CDR3 gives the full variable domain: DTGVSQNPRHKITKRGQNVTFRCDPISEHNRLYWYRQTLGQGPEFLTYFQNEAQLEKSRLLSDRFSAERPKGSFSTLEIQRTEQGDSAMYLCASSLGDSSTDTQYFGPGTRLTVL.

This rearrangement joins TRBV19 to TRBJ2-7; maybe TRBD2 (5 bases). V lost 5 bases and J 0 bases, leaving 5 bases between the germline ends. Germline-derived CDR1 and CDR2 are LNHDA and SQIVND (reference sequence). The CDR3 consists of 12 residues. This CDR3 is CASSRDSYEQYF. CDR3 in DNA: TGTGCCAGTAGTCGGGACTCCTACGAGCAGTACTTC.

This clone was found a few times. The chain uses TRBV6-6 and TRBJ2-5, with D possibly being TRBD2 (6 bases). The V end was cut by 2 bases, the J end by 4 bases, with 17 bases between. Germline CDR1 and CDR2: MNHNY and SVGAGI (reference sequence). The CDR3 spans 16 residues. CDR3 sequence: CASSYGGGSPGETQYF. CDR3 in DNA: TGTGCCAGCAGTTACGGGGGAGGCTCCCCAGGAGAGACCCAGTACTTC.

This clone was detected only a few times. The genes are TRBV11-3 and TRBJ2-3; 8 bases match TRBD2. Trimming cost V 5 bases and J 0 bases; bases outside gene matches: 7. CDR1 is SGHNT and CDR2 is YENEEA in the germline V gene. The CDR3 extends over 16 amino acids. Here the CDR3 DNA reads TGTGCCAGCAGCCCCCTTACTAGCGGCAGCACAGATACGCAGTATTTT. Its translation: CASSPLTSGSTDTQYF.

The J gene is TRBJ2-7, the V gene TRBV10-3; D is perhaps TRBD1 (6 bases). The CDR3 loop spans 14 amino acids. V lost 3 bases and J 0 bases, leaving 9 bases between the germline ends. Germline V gene lookup returns CDR1 ENHRY and CDR2 SYGVKD. The CDR3 DNA is TGTGCCATCAGTGATCAGGACAGCTCCTACGAGCAGTACTTC. It codes for CAISDQDSSYEQYF.

The chain employs TRBV6-6 and TRBJ1-1, with D perhaps TRBD1 (6 bases). The CDR3 has 13 residues. The V end lost 2 bases, the J end lost 5 bases, and 9 bases lay between the germline ends. The V gene's germline CDR1 is MNHNY and CDR2 SVGAGI (reference sequence). CDR3 region: CASSYGTGTEAFF. DNA of the CDR3: TGTGCCAGCAGTTACGGAACAGGGACTGAAGCTTTCTTT.